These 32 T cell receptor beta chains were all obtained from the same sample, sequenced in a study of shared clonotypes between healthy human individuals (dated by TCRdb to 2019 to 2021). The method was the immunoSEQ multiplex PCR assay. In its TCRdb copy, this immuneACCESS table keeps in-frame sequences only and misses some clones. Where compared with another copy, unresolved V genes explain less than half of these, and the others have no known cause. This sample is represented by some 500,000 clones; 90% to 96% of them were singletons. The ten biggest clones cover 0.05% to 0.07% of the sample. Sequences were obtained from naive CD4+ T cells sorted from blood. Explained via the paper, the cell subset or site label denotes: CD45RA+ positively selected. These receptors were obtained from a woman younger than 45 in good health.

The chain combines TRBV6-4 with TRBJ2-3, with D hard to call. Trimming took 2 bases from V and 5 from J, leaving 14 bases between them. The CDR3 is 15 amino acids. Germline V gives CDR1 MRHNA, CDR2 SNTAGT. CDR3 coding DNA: TGTGCCAGCAGTGACGAACCTGGCTTTTTAGATACGCAGTATTTT. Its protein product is CASSDEPGFLDTQYF.

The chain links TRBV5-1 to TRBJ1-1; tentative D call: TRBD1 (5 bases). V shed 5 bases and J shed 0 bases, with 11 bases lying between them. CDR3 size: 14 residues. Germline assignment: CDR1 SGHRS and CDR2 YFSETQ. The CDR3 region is CASRGVVLNTEAFF. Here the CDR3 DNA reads TGCGCCAGCAGGGGGGTTGTCCTGAACACTGAAGCTTTCTTT.

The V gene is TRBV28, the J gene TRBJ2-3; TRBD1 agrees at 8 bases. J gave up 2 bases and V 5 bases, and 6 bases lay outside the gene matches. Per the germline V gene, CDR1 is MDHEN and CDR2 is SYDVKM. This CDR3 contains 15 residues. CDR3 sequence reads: CASSPWDRTTDTQYF. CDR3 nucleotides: TGTGCCAGCAGTCCCTGGGACAGGACCACAGATACGCAGTATTTT.

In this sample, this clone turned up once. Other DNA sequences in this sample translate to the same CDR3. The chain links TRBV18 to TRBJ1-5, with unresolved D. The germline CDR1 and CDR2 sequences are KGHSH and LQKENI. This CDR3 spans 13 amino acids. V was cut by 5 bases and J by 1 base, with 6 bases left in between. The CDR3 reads CASSGGSNQPQHF. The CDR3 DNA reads TGTGCCAGCTCAGGAGGGAGCAATCAGCCCCAGCATTTT.

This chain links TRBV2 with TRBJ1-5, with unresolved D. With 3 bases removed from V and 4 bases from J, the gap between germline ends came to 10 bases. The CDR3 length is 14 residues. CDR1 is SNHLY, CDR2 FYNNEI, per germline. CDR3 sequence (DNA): TGTGCCAGCAGTGACGGTAGAGGGAATCAGCCCCAGCATTTT. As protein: CASSDGRGNQPQHF.

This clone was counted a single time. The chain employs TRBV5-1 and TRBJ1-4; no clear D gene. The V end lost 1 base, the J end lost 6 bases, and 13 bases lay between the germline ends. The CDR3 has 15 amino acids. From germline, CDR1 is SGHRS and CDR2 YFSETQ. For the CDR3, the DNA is TGCGCCAGCAGCTTGAAAGACCCACGATATGAAAAACTGTTTTTT. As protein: CASSLKDPRYEKLFF. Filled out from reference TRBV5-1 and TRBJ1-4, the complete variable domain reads KAGVTQTPRYLIKTRGQQVTLSCSPISGHRSVSWYQQTPGQGLQFLFEYFSETQRNKGNFPGRFSGRQFSNSRSEMNVSTLELGDSALYLCASSLKDPRYEKLFFGSGTQLSVL.

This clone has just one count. The chain's CDR3 is CASSRRGPTPPGVIQYF. The CDR3 DNA is TGTGCCAGCAGTCGCCGTGGTCCCACGCCCCCGGGAGTTATTCAGTACTTC. J is TRBJ2-4 and V is TRBV28, with D possibly TRBD2 on 6 matching bases. The CDR3 consists of 17 residues. Germline assignment: CDR1 MDHEN and CDR2 SYDVKM. V shed 5 bases and J shed 10 bases, with 27 bases lying between them.

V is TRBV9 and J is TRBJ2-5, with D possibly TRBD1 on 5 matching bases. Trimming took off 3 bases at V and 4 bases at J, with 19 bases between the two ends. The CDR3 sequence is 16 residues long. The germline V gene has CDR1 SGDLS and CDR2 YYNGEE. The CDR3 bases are TGTGCCAGCAGCGAGAGACCAGGGTCTTGGGGAGAGACCCAGTACTTC. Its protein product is CASSERPGSWGETQYF.

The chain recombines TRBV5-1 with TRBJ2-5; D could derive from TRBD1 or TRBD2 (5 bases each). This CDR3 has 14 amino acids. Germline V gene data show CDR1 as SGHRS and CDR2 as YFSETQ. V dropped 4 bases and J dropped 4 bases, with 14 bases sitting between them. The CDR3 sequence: CASSQGFEGETQYF. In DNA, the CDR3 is TGCGCCAGCAGCCAGGGTTTCGAGGGAGAGACCCAGTACTTC. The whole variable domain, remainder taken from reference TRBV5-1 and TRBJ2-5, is KAGVTQTPRYLIKTRGQQVTLSCSPISGHRSVSWYQQTPGQGLQFLFEYFSETQRNKGNFPGRFSGRQFSNSRSEMNVSTLELGDSALYLCASSQGFEGETQYFGPGTRLLVL.

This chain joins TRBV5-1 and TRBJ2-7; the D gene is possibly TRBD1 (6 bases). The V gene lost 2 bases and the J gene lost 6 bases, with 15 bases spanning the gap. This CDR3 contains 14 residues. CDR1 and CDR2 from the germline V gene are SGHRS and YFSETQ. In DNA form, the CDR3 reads TGCGCCAGCAGCTTAGAAGGGGGTCTCGGCGAGCAGTACTTC. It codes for CASSLEGGLGEQYF.

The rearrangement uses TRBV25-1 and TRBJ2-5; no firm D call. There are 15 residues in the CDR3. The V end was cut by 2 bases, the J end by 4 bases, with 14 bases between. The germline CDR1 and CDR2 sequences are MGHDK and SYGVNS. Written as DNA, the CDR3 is TGTGCCAGCAGTGAAAATGCCCTACATCGAGAGACCCAGTACTTC. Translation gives CASSENALHRETQYF.

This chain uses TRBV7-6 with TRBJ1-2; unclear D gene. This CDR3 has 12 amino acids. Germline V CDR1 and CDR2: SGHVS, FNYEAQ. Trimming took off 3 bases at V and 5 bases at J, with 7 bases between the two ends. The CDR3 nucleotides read TGTGCCAGCAGCTTCGATGAATATGGCTACACCTTC. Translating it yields CASSFDEYGYTF.

In DNA, the CDR3 is TGTGCCAGCAGTTTATCTGGCAATTTTAACACTGAAGCTTTCTTT. Translating gives CASSLSGNFNTEAFF. This chain links TRBV28 with TRBJ1-1; D gene ambiguous. Germline lookup yields CDR1 MDHEN and CDR2 SYDVKM. The CDR3 consists of 15 residues. V shed 1 base and J shed 2 bases, with 11 bases lying between them.

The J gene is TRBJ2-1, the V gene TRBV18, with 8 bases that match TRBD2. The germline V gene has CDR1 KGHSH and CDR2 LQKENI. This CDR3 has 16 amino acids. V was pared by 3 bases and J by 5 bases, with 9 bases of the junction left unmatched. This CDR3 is CASSPSLSGNHNEQFF. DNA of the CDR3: TGTGCCAGCTCACCGAGTCTTAGCGGGAACCACAATGAGCAGTTCTTC.

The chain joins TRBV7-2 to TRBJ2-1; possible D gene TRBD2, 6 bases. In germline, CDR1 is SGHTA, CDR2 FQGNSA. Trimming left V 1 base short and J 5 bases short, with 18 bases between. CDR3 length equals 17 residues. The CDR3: CASSLGVRIGRHNEQFF. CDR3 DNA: TGTGCCAGCAGCTTAGGCGTTAGAATCGGGAGACACAATGAGCAGTTCTTC.

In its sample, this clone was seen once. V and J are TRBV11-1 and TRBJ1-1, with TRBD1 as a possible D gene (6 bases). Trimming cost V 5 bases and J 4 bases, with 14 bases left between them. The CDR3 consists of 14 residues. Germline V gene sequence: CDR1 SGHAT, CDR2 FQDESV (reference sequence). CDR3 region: CASSPRGASTEAFF. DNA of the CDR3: TGTGCCAGCAGCCCTCGGGGGGCCAGCACTGAAGCTTTCTTT.

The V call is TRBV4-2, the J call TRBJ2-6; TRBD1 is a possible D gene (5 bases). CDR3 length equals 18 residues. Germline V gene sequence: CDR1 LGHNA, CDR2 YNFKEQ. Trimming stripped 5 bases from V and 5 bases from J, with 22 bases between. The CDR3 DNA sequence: TGTGCCAGCAGCAGATCGATCAAAGGACAAAGTCGGGCCAACGTCCTGACTTTC. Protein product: CASSRSIKGQSRANVLTF.

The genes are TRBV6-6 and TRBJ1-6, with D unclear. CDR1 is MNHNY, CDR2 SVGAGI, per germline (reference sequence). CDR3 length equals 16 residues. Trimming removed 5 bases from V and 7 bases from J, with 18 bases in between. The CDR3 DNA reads TGTGCCAGCAGTCCACCAGGCGGGGTTCTCAATTCACCCCTCCACTTT. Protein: CASSPPGGVLNSPLHF.

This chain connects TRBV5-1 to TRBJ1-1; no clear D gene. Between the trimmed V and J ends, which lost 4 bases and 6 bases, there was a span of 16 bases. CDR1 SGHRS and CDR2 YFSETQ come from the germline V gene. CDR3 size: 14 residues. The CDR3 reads CASSGPSKGPEAFF. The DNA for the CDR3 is TGCGCCAGCAGCGGCCCAAGTAAAGGACCTGAAGCTTTCTTT.

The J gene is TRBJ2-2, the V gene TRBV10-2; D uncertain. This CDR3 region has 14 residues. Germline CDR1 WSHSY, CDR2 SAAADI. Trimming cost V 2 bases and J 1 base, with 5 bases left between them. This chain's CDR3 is CASSEVLNTGELFF. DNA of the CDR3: TGCGCCAGCAGTGAGGTTCTGAACACCGGGGAGCTGTTTTTT.

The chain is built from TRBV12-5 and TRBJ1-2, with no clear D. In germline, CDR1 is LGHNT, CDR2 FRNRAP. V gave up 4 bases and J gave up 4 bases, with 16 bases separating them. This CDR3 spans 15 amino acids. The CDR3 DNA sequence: TGTGCTAGTGGTTCCGGCACCGCCCCTCTCTATGGCTACACCTTC. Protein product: CASGSGTAPLYGYTF.

The CDR3: CASSLGHTNEQYF. CDR3 bases: TGTGCCAGCAGTTTAGGGCACACAAACGAGCAGTACTTC. The chain recombines TRBV28 with TRBJ2-5; no definite D call. Matching the DNA end better, TRBJ2-7 makes the J call doubtful. CDR1 is MDHEN and CDR2 is SYDVKM in the germline V gene. The CDR3 is made up of 13 amino acids.

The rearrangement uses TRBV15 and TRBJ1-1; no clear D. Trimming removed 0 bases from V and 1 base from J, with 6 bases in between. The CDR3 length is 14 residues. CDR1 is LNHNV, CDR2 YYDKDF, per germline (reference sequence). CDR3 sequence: CATSRDGRNTEAFF. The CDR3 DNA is TGTGCCACCAGCAGAGACGGGCGGAACACTGAAGCTTTCTTT.

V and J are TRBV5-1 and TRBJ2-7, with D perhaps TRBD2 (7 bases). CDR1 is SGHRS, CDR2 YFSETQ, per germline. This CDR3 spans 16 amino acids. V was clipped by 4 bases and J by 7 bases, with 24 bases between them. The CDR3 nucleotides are TGCGCCAGCAGCCCGCCTATTCAAGGGGGGGCAGGAGAGCAGTACTTC. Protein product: CASSPPIQGGAGEQYF.

The CDR3 region is CASSPTGPGINNEQFF. CDR3 DNA sequence: TGTGCCAGCTCACCGACTGGGCCAGGGATTAACAATGAGCAGTTCTTC. The V and J genes are TRBV18 and TRBJ2-1; a possible D gene is TRBD1 (5 bases). Trimming took 3 bases from V and 5 from J, leaving 17 bases between them. There are 16 residues in the CDR3. The germline CDR1 and CDR2 sequences are KGHSH and LQKENI.

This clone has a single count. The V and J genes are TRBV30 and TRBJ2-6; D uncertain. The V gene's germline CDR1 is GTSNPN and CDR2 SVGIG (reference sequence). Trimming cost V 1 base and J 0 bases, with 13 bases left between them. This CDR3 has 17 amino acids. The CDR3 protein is CAWSAALRLSGANVLTF. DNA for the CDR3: TGTGCCTGGAGTGCAGCCTTACGGCTCTCTGGGGCCAACGTCCTGACTTTC.

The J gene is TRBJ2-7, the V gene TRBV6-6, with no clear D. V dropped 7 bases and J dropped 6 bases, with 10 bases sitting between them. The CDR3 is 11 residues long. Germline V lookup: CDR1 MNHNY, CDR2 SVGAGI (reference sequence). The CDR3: CASMGHGEQYF. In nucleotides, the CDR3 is TGTGCCAGCATGGGCCACGGCGAGCAGTACTTC.

The CDR3 DNA sequence: TGTGCCAGTAGTCCGAAAGAGGGTAGCACAGATACGCAGTATTTT. Residues: CASSPKEGSTDTQYF. The gene calls are TRBV19 and TRBJ2-3, with D tentatively TRBD2 (5 bases). Germline V gives CDR1 LNHDA, CDR2 SQIVND (reference sequence). The CDR3 runs 15 residues. Trimming left V 5 bases short and J 0 bases short, with 12 bases between.

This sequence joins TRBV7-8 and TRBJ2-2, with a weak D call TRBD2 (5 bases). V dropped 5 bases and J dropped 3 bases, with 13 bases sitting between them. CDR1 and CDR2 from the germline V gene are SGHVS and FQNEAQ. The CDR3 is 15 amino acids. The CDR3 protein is CASSLRLLDTGELFF. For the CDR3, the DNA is TGTGCCAGCAGCCTTAGGTTACTAGACACCGGGGAGCTGTTTTTT.

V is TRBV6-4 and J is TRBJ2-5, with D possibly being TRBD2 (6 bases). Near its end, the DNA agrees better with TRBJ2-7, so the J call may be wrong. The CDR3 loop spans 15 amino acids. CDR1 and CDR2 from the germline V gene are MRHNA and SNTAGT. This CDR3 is CASKAEPGLDGEQYF. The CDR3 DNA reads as TGTGCCAGCAAAGCCGAGCCGGGACTCGATGGCGAGCAGTACTTC.

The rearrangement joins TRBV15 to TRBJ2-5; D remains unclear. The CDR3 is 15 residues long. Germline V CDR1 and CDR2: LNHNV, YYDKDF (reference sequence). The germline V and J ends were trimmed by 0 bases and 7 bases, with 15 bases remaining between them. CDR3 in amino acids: CATSRDRVPTATQYF. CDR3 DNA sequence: TGTGCCACCAGCAGAGATCGGGTTCCCACAGCGACCCAGTACTTC.

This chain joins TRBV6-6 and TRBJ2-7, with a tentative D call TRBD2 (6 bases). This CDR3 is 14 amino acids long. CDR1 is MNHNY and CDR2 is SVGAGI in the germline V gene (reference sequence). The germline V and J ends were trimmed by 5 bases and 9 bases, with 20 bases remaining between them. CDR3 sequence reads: CASSPPGSYVGQYF. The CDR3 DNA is TGTGCCAGCAGTCCCCCCGGGAGCTACGTAGGGCAGTACTTC.